A single sample gave rise to the 20 T cell receptor beta chains below, sequenced in a study of CD8 T cells in ankylosing spondylitis (TCRdb year 2017). Libraries were made using 5' RACE. Sequencing was performed on an Illumina HiSeq 2500. Using fastp at Q25 and MiXCR, TCRdb reprocessed the public reads and kept productive beta chains. When rows share a CDR3 protein, they turn into one entry using the most common DNA and genes. Present in this sample are some 130,000 distinct CDR3 sequences, roughly 17% of which were seen just once. The ten largest clones add up to approximately 33% of the sample. Here is what the overall study found, with its caveats: A TCR beta motif made up of several highly homologous amino acid variants appeared to be characteristic of blood from ankylosing spondylitis patients.

No cognate antigen is known for these TCRs. Sequences were obtained from blood, either unsorted or a sorted T cell fraction (not recorded which). The receptors were gathered from a male donor with ankylosing spondylitis.

This clonotype came up a few times. The CDR3 DNA reads as TGTGCCAGCAGCGTAGCTGGGACTAGCGGTTACAATGAGCAGTTCTTC. Translation gives CASSVAGTSGYNEQFF. The rearrangement links TRBV9 to TRBJ2-1; TRBD2 matches at 11 bases. Germline-derived CDR1 and CDR2 are SGDLS and YYNGEE. J lost 4 bases, V lost 0 bases, and 3 bases had no gene match. CDR3 length equals 16 residues.

The gene calls are TRBV29-1 and TRBJ2-5; a possible D gene is TRBD1 (6 bases). Deletions cut 6 bases from V and 1 base from J, with 9 bases between. Per germline, CDR1 SQVTM and CDR2 ANQGSEA. The CDR3 totals 12 residues. The CDR3 is CSVQGFQETQYF. In nucleotides, the CDR3 is TGCAGCGTGCAGGGGTTCCAAGAGACCCAGTACTTC.

This clonotype was detected only a few times. V is TRBV6-2 or TRBV6-3 and J is TRBJ2-7; tentative D call: TRBD1 (5 bases). The germline V and J ends were trimmed by 6 bases and 5 bases, with 17 bases remaining between them. The CDR3 length is 14 residues. In germline, CDR1 is MNHEY, CDR2 SVGEGT. This CDR3 is CASSTSRDLHEQYF. As DNA, the CDR3 is TGTGCCAGCAGCACGAGCAGGGATCTCCACGAGCAGTACTTC.

V usage is TRBV27 and J usage is TRBJ1-2, with TRBD1 matching over 9 bases. The CDR3 loop spans 11 amino acids. CDR1 is MNHEY, CDR2 SMNVEV, per germline (reference sequence). Losses at the gene ends were 8 bases for V and 8 bases for J; bases not matched to a gene: 3. The CDR3 protein is CASGQGTGYTF. CDR3 in DNA: TGTGCCAGCGGACAGGGGACAGGCTACACCTTC.

This clonotype has a handful of counts. CDR3 DNA: TGTGCCAGCAGCCAAGAAGGGAGGGTTGGGAATGAGCAGTTCTTC. This translates into CASSQEGRVGNEQFF. V gene TRBV14 combines with J gene TRBJ2-1; 7 nucleotides line up with TRBD2. V was clipped by 0 bases and J by 7 bases; unmatched bases: 6. Germline V gives CDR1 SGHDN, CDR2 FVKESK. The CDR3 covers 15 residues. The full variable domain, rest sourced from reference TRBV14 and TRBJ2-1, is EAGVTQFPSHSVIEKGQTVTLRCDPISGHDNLYWYRRVMGKEIKFLLHFVKESKQDESGMPNNRFLAERTGGTYSTLKVQPAELEDSGVYFCASSQEGRVGNEQFFGPGTRLTVL.

The V call is TRBV25-1, the J call TRBJ2-1; TRBD2 aligns across 9 bases. This CDR3 is 16 amino acids long. Losses at the gene ends were 1 base for V and 6 bases for J; bases not matched to a gene: 7. CDR1 and CDR2 (germline): MGHDK, SYGVNS. The CDR3 nucleotides read TGTGCCAGCAGTGAATCCCGGACTAGCGTGTTCAATGAGCAGTTCTTC. It specifies CASSESRTSVFNEQFF.

This clonotype was counted ten times or more. The genes are TRBV4-1 and TRBJ2-5, with 12 positions matching TRBD2. The CDR3 consists of 16 residues. V gave up 7 bases and J gave up 3 bases; unmatched junction bases: 9. Germline loops: CDR1 MGHRA, CDR2 YSYEKL. The CDR3 coding sequence is TGCGCCAGCACCCGTAGACTAGCGGGAGACGAAGAGACCCAGTACTTC. Residues: CASTRRLAGDEETQYF.

This clonotype came up many times. The CDR3 DNA follows: TGTGCCAGCAGCAACATAGCGGAAACCTACAATGAGCAGTTCTTC. Encoded protein: CASSNIAETYNEQFF. V and J are TRBV7-2 and TRBJ2-1; maybe TRBD2 (6 bases). Germline V lookup: CDR1 SGHTA, CDR2 FQGNSA. Trimming cost V 5 bases and J 2 bases, with 13 bases left between them. This CDR3 has 15 amino acids.

This clonotype was found many times. CDR3 bases: TGTGCCAGCAGCTTCCCTGGACTAGCGGCCACCTACGAGCAGTACTTC. Translation: CASSFPGLAATYEQYF. This rearrangement joins TRBV7-9 to TRBJ2-7, with 10 nucleotides matching TRBD2. The germline gives CDR1 SEHNR, CDR2 FQNEAQ (reference sequence). This CDR3 has 16 residues. V lost 3 bases to trimming and J lost 2 bases; unmatched junction nucleotides: 7.

This clonotype was detected only a few times. The CDR3 region is CSTAQHDFYEQYF. The CDR3 bases are TGCAGTACCGCCCAGCACGATTTCTACGAGCAGTACTTC. The chain joins TRBV20-1 to TRBJ2-7; D gene ambiguous. The CDR3 covers 13 residues. V was cut by 8 bases and J by 3 bases, with 17 bases left in between. Germline CDR1 DFQATT, CDR2 SNEGSKA (reference sequence).

The J gene is TRBJ2-1, the V gene TRBV29-1; TRBD2 aligns across 8 bases. Germline V gene data show CDR1 as SQVTM and CDR2 as ANQGSEA. CDR3 length: 14 residues. V lost 3 bases and J lost 6; bases outside the gene matches: 7. The CDR3 is CSVDGTRGGNEQFF. The CDR3 bases are TGCAGCGTTGACGGGACTAGAGGAGGCAATGAGCAGTTCTTC.

The chain employs TRBV7-3 and TRBJ2-1, with 10 nucleotides matching TRBD2. V was clipped by 5 bases and J by 9 bases; unmatched bases: 10. CDR1 and CDR2 from the germline V gene are SGHTA and FQGTGA. The CDR3 totals 15 residues. The CDR3 nucleotides are TGTGCCAGCAGCCTGTCTAGCGGGAGCAGAAGTGAGCAGTTCTTC. This sequence encodes CASSLSSGSRSEQFF.

The rearrangement joins TRBV20-1 to TRBJ1-1, with 8 bases lining up with TRBD1. The CDR3 is 13 residues long. Per the germline V gene, CDR1 is DFQATT and CDR2 is SNEGSKA (reference sequence). V was pared by 5 bases and J by 1 base, with 3 bases of the junction left unmatched. The CDR3: CSARDRRNTEAFF. The CDR3 coding sequence is TGCAGTGCTCGGGACAGGAGGAACACTGAAGCTTTCTTT.

In its sample, this clonotype was seen a few times. V gene TRBV6-2 or TRBV6-3 combines with J gene TRBJ2-3; D perhaps matches TRBD1 (5 bases). CDR3 length equals 14 residues. Trimming stripped 2 bases from V and 1 base from J, with 7 bases between. Germline loops: CDR1 MNHEY, CDR2 SVGEGT. The CDR3 spells CASSYGAGTDTQYF. DNA for the CDR3: TGTGCCAGCAGTTACGGGGCAGGCACAGATACGCAGTATTTT.

This clonotype was observed a few times. CDR3: CASRGTSGSPYEQYF. For the CDR3, the DNA is TGTGCCAGCAGAGGGACTAGCGGGAGTCCCTACGAGCAGTACTTC. The chain uses TRBV12-3 or TRBV12-4 and TRBJ2-7; TRBD2 agrees at 14 bases. CDR3 length equals 15 residues. Trimming took 6 bases from V and 2 from J; bases not matched to a gene: 3.

The J gene is TRBJ2-7, the V gene TRBV20-1, with 8 bases fitting TRBD2. The V gene end was trimmed by 6 bases and the J gene end by 0 bases; junction bases not matched to a gene: 4. The CDR3 has 13 residues. Germline values: CDR1 DFQATT, CDR2 SNEGSKA (reference sequence). CDR3 nucleotides: TGCAGTGCCAGTAGCGGGGTCTCCTACGAGCAGTACTTC. It is translated as CSASSGVSYEQYF.

The V call is TRBV20-1, the J call TRBJ2-1; D is possibly TRBD2 (5 bases). Germline-derived CDR1 and CDR2 are DFQATT and SNEGSKA (reference sequence). This CDR3 contains 18 residues. Trimming removed 0 bases from V and 0 bases from J, with 18 bases in between. In DNA form, the CDR3 reads TGCAGTGCTAGAGATGAGGCCAGCGGCAGACTCTCCTACAATGAGCAGTTCTTC. Translation: CSARDEASGRLSYNEQFF.

This clonotype has just a few counts. V usage is TRBV6-1 and J usage is TRBJ2-1; the D is unclear. CDR3 length equals 12 residues. Trimming removed 2 bases at V and 6 bases at J, with 5 bases between. The germline V gene encodes CDR1 MNHNS and CDR2 SASEGT. CDR3 sequence (DNA): TGTGCCAGCAGTGAACTAATCAATGAGCAGTTCTTC. Translating it yields CASSELINEQFF.

This clonotype has just a few counts. The J gene is TRBJ2-1, the V gene TRBV6-2 or TRBV6-3; 7 nucleotides align to TRBD2. The V and J ends lost 11 bases and 5 bases, in that order; junction bases with no gene match: 9. The V gene's germline CDR1 is MNHEY and CDR2 SVGEGT. The CDR3 has 13 amino acids. CDR3 protein: CALGGRAHNEQFF. CDR3 bases: TGTGCCCTAGGAGGGAGGGCCCACAATGAGCAGTTCTTC.

This clonotype was observed a few times. The CDR3 DNA sequence: TGTGCCAGCAGCCCCGCAGGTGGGGACAGGGCCAGGGAGACCCAGTACTTC. Its protein is CASSPAGGDRARETQYF. The V call is TRBV7-9, the J call TRBJ2-5; 9 nucleotides line up with TRBD1. CDR1 is SEHNR and CDR2 is FQNEAQ in the germline V gene (reference sequence). The CDR3 totals 17 residues. With 5 bases clipped from V and 5 bases from J, the junction kept 15 bases outside the gene matches.